This TCR beta chain was profiled in a study of shared clonotypes between healthy human individuals (dated by TCRdb to the early 2020s). At the level of the whole study: The cohort comprised a couple of women and three men aged 18 to 49 years. To increase sequencing depth and limit assay-specific biases, different laboratories used diverse techniques to prepare libraries and sequence TCR repertoires. For each donor, CD4 naive and CD4 memory were each given three plates, CD8 naive was given two plates, and CD8 memory was given one plate. To estimate repertoire size and how much clonotype sharing occurs between individuals, the study deeply sequenced the blood TCR repertoires of about five healthy adults. Leukapheresis yielded between about 0.94 and 8.9 billion PBMCs per donor. Paper-wide results and their limitations: Rarefaction of sorted-subset datasets indicated incomplete sequencing despite the large sequencing depth. Only blood was sampled, and tissue TCR repertoires likely differ from those in blood. Because the study included only a small number of donors, the genetic and exposure-history diversity represented was limited. Larger estimated clonotype richness was generally found for naive subsets than for memory subsets. Pairwise subsampling indicated that sequencing depth was expected to affect the degree of clonotype sharing among donors. Compared with non-shared clonotypes, the clonotypes found in all four sorted-subset donors had higher generation probabilities. About 5% of naive CD4, roughly 3.6% of naive CD8, approximately 2% of memory CD4, and more than 0.35% of memory CD8 clonotypes were shared across several donors.

Between the V and J ends, shortened by 2 bases and 6 bases respectively, the junction contains 17 bases. From its cysteine to its phenylalanine, the CDR3 spans 16 amino acids. Kept here is only the CDR3 DNA, which spans 48 bases and is read in frame from base 1. Based on the germline V gene, the CDR1 and CDR2 sequences are SGHVS and FNYEAQ. TCR CDR3 regions were amplified from genomic DNA by multiplex PCR using the deep immunoSEQ assay. For each cell subset, the extracted genomic DNA was distributed evenly across all wells of several immunoSEQ 96-well plates, and each plate served as one replicate. For sorted subsets, each replicate PCR was loaded with approximately 0.2 ug genomic DNA, equivalent to 30,000 or so T cell genomes. The purified libraries were quantified using a Qubit 3.0 fluorometer, sized with a Bioanalyzer 2100, and then quantified again using the KAPA Library Quantification kit. Every immunoSEQ 96-well plate was sequenced on a separate single-read 150-cycle Illumina NextSeq 550 flow cell. On the authors' methods: Because only junctional sequences without quality scores were contained in the immunoSEQ output, filtering matching that applied to full-length reads could not be performed. Sequences were annotated with PyIR, a Python wrapper for IgBLAST v1.9, using IMGT germline references to assign V/J genes and CDR3. Reads with weak V/J assignments (E-value above 1e-6), missing CDR3, stop codons, out-of-frame junctions, or ambiguous translated residues were removed. V3J clonotypes were defined as sequences sharing an identical inferred V gene, J gene, and CDR3 amino acid sequence. The percentage overlap between two repertoires was calculated by dividing the number of shared unique clonotypes by the size of the smaller repertoire. Repertoire richness was assessed with RTK rarefaction, the Chao1 estimator, and Recon v2.1 estimates of unobserved clonotypes. For all TCRbeta clonotypes obtained by the gDNA method from a few donors, generation probabilities were computed with OLGA. What TCRdb holds here is the immuneACCESS table cut down to in-frame rearrangements. Part of the clones is not present; checked against another copy, under half of the missing clones reflect an unresolved V gene, and the others are unexplained. V and J calls and clone size come straight from that table; D and trimming were deduced from the DNA. The sample contains hundreds of thousands of clones, roughly 95% of them found a single time. The ten largest clones represent approximately 0.11% of the sample.

For the CD8 naive samples, CD45RO-negative cells were positively selected for CCR7, yielding a CD45RA+CCR7+ population from which TemRA cells were excluded. Healthy HIV-negative adults with no recently reported acute infections or vaccinations were included as donors. All donors were Caucasian adults living in Nashville, Tennessee, USA. Blood was collected by leukapheresis, and PBMCs were isolated by Ficoll-Histopaque density gradient centrifugation and then cryopreserved in liquid nitrogen vapor phase. Purity and quantity of every magnetically sorted T cell population were checked by analytical flow cytometry. Genomic DNA was isolated from each sorted fraction and quantified by UV absorbance on a Nanodrop 2000c. Remarks on this clone: The specificity of this receptor is unknown. Per-nucleotide qualities are absent, and no much larger clonotype sits a single base away.

This TCR was recovered from a woman aged 30 to 39 in good health. The sequence joins TRBV7-6 to TRBJ2-1, and the D gene may be TRBD2, 5 bases matching. The sequenced material came from naive CD8+ T cells sorted from blood. Taken with the paper, the label for cell subset or site translates to: CD45RA+CCR7+. The nucleotide sequence is TGTGCCAGCAGCTTATATCTAGCAGACGTCTCCAATGAGCAGTTCTTC. This translates into CASSLYLADVSNEQFF.